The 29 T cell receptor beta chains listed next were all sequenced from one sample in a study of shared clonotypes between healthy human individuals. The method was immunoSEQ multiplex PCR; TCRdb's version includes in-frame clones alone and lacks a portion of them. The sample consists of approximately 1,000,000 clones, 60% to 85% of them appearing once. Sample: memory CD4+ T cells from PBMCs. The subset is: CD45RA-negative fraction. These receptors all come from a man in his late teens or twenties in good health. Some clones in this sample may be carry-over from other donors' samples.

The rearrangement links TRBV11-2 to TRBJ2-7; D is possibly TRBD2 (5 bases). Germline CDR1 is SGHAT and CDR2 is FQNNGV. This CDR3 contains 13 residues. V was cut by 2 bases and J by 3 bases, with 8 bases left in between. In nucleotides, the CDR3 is TGTGCCAGCAGCTTACCCGGGGTCTACGAGCAGTACTTC. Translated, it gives CASSLPGVYEQYF.

The CDR3 DNA is TGTGCCAGCAGCCCGAGGACAGGGTGGGAGCAGTACTTC. Protein: CASSPRTGWEQYF. The chain links TRBV9 to TRBJ2-7, with 8 bases lining up with TRBD1. V lost 4 bases to trimming and J lost 7 bases; unmatched junction nucleotides: 7. Germline V lookup: CDR1 SGDLS, CDR2 YYNGEE. The CDR3 contains 13 residues.

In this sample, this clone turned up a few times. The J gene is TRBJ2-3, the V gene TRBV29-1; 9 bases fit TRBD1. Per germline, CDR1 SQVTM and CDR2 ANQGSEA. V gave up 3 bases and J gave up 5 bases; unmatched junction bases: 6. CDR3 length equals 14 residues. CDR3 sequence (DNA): TGCAGCGTTGATCCCGGGACAGGGTTAGATACGCAGTATTTT. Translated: CSVDPGTGLDTQYF.

CDR3 nucleotides: TGTGCCAGCAGTGCAGTTGCGGAGCAGTACTTC. Protein: CASSAVAEQYF. The chain combines TRBV6-5 with TRBJ2-7; D not certain. The length of the CDR3 is 11 residues. Germline V CDR1 and CDR2: MNHEY, SVGAGI. V was cut by 5 bases and J by 7 bases, with 9 bases left in between.

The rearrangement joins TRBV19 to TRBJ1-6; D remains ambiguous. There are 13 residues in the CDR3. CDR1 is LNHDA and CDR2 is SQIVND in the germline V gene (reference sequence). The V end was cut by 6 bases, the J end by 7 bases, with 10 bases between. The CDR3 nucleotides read TGTGCCAGTAGCCAAACGCAGAATTCACCCCTCCACTTT. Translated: CASSQTQNSPLHF.

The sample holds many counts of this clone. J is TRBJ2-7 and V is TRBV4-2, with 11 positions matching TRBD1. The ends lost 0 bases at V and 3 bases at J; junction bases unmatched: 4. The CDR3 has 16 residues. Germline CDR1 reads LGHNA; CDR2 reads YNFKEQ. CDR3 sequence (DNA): TGTGCCAGCAGCCAAGATGGAGGGACAGGGGGCTACGAGCAGTACTTC. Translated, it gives CASSQDGGTGGYEQYF.

The CDR3 region is CSVANLVRREQYF. The CDR3 DNA reads TGCAGCGTTGCTAACCTCGTAAGGAGGGAGCAGTACTTC. The chain links TRBV29-1 to TRBJ2-7, with D possibly being TRBD2 (5 bases). The CDR3 has 13 residues. Germline values: CDR1 SQVTM, CDR2 ANQGSEA. The V and J ends lost 4 bases and 7 bases respectively, with 17 bases between them.

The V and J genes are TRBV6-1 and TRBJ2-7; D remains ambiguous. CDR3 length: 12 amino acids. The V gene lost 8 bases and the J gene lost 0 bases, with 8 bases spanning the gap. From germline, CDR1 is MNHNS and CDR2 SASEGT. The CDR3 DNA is TGTGCCAGCCTCGACCCCTCCTACGAGCAGTACTTC. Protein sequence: CASLDPSYEQYF.

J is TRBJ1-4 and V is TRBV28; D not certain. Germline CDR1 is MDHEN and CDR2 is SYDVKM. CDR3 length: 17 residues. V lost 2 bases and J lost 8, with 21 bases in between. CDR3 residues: CASSLRRSRDRGEKLFF. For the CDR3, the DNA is TGTGCCAGCAGTTTAAGACGGTCGAGGGATCGTGGGGAAAAACTGTTTTTT.

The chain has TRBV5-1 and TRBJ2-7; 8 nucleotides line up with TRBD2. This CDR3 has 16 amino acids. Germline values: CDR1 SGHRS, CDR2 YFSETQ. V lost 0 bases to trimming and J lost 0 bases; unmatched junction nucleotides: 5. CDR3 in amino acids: CASSLGGGRSSYEQYF. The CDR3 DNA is TGCGCCAGCAGCTTGGGAGGCGGGAGGAGCTCCTACGAGCAGTACTTC.

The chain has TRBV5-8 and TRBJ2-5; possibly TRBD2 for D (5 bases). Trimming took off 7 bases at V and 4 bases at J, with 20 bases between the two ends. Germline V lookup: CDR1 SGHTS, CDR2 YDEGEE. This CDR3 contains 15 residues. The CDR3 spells CASASPRRTGETQYF. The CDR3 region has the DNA TGTGCCAGCGCATCACCTAGGAGGACCGGAGAGACCCAGTACTTC.

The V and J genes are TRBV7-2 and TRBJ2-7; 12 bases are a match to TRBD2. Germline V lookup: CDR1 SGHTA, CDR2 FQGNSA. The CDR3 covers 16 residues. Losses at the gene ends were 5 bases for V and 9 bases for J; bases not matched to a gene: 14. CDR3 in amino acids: CASSLQPTSGSVGQYF. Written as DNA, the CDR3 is TGTGCCAGCAGCCTCCAGCCGACTAGCGGGAGCGTCGGGCAGTACTTC.

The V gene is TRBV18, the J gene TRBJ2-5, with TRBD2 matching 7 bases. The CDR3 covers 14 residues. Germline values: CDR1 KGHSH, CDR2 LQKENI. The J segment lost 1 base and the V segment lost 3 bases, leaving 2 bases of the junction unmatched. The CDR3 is CASSPREIQETQYF. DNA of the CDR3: TGTGCCAGCTCACCGCGGGAGATCCAAGAGACCCAGTACTTC.

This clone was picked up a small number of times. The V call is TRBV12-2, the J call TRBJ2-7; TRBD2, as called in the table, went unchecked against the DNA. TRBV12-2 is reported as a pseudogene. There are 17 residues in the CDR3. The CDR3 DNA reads TGTGCAAGTCGCTTAGCGCTTCTAGCGGGAGTTTGGTACGAGCAGTACTTC. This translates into CASRLALLAGVWYEQYF.

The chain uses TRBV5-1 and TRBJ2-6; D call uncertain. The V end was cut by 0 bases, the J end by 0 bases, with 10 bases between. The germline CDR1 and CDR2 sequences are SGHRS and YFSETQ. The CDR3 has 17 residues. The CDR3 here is CASSLDYTGSGANVLTF. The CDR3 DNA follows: TGCGCCAGCAGCTTGGACTATACGGGCTCTGGGGCCAACGTCCTGACTTTC.

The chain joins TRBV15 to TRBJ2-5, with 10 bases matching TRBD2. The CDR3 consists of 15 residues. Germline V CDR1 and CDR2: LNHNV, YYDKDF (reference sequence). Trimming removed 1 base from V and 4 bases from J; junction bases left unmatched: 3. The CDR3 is CATSRAGLARETQYF. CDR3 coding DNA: TGTGCCACCAGCAGAGCGGGACTAGCGAGAGAGACCCAGTACTTC.

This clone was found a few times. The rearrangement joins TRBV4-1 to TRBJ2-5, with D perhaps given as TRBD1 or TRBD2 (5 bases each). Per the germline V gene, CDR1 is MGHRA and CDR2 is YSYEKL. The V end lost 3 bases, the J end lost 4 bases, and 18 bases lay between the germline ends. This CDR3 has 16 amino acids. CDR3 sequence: CASSHPPGRVGETQYF. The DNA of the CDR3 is TGCGCCAGCAGCCACCCTCCGGGGCGTGTGGGAGAGACCCAGTACTTC.

CDR3 loop: CASSMTGNYGYTF. The CDR3 nucleotides are TGTGCCAGTAGTATGACAGGGAACTATGGCTACACCTTC. This chain joins TRBV19 and TRBJ1-2, with TRBD1 matching over 7 bases. In germline, CDR1 is LNHDA, CDR2 SQIVND (reference sequence). There are 13 residues in the CDR3. J lost 2 bases, V lost 3 bases, and 0 bases had no gene match.

This chain's CDR3 is CASSLDPGLAEDIYEQYF. DNA for the CDR3: TGTGCCAGCAGCTTAGATCCGGGACTAGCGGAGGACATATACGAGCAGTACTTC. This chain joins TRBV7-8 and TRBJ2-7, with 11 positions matching TRBD2. CDR1 and CDR2 (germline): SGHVS, FQNEAQ. V shed 1 base and J 4 bases; nucleotides not matched to a gene: 12. CDR3 length: 18 residues. The complete variable domain, with remaining parts taken from reference TRBV7-8 and TRBJ2-7, reads GAGVSQSPRYKVAKRGQDVALRCDPISGHVSLFWYQQALGQGPEFLTYFQNEAQLDKSGLPSDRFFAERPEGSVSTLKIQRTQQEDSAVYLCASSLDPGLAEDIYEQYFGPGTRLTVT.

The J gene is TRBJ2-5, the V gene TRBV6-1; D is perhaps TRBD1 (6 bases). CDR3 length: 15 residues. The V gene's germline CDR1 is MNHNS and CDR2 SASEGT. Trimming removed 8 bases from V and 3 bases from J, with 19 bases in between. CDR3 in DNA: TGTGCCAGCTCTAAGAGTGGCAGGGGCGAAGAGACCCAGTACTTC. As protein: CASSKSGRGEETQYF.

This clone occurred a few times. CDR3 sequence reads: CASSVSPYQETQYF. The CDR3 bases are TGTGCCAGCAGCGTAAGTCCCTACCAAGAGACCCAGTACTTC. This chain connects TRBV9 to TRBJ2-5; D is unresolved. The CDR3 totals 14 residues. V lost 1 base to trimming and J lost 0 bases, with 7 bases between them. CDR1 and CDR2 from the germline V gene are SGDLS and YYNGEE. Full variable domain (rest looked up from reference TRBV9 and TRBJ2-5): DSGVTQTPKHLITATGQRVTLRCSPRSGDLSVYWYQQSLDQGLQFLIQYYNGEERAKGNILERFSAQQFPDLHSELNLSSLELGDSALYFCASSVSPYQETQYFGPGTRLLVL.

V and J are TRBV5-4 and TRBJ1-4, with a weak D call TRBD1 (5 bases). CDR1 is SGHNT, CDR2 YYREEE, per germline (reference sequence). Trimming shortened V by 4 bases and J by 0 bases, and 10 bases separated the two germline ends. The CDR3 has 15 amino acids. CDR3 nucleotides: TGTGCCAGCAGCCGGGACGGCGCAACTAATGAAAAACTGTTTTTT. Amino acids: CASSRDGATNEKLFF.

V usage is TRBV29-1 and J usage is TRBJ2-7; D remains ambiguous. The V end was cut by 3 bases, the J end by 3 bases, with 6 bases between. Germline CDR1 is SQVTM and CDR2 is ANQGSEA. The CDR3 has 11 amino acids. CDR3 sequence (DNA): TGCAGCGTTGAGGTGAACTACGAGCAGTACTTC. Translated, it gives CSVEVNYEQYF.

CDR3 protein: CASSLGTGHGYTF. CDR3 sequence (DNA): TGCGCCAGCAGCTTAGGGACAGGGCATGGCTACACCTTC. V and J are TRBV5-1 and TRBJ1-2, with 9 bases aligning to TRBD1. V lost 2 bases and J lost 6; bases outside the gene matches: 2. Germline V gene data show CDR1 as SGHRS and CDR2 as YFSETQ. This CDR3 is 13 amino acids long.

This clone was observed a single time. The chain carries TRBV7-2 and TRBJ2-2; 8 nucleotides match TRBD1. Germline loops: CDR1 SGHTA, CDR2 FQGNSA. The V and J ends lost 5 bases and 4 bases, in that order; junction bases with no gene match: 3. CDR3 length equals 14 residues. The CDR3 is CASSKGQVTGELFF. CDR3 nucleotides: TGTGCCAGCAGCAAGGGACAGGTCACCGGGGAGCTGTTTTTT.

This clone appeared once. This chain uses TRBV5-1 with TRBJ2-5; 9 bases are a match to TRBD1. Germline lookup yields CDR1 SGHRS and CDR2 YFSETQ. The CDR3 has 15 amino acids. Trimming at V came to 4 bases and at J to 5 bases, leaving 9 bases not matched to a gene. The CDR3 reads CASSSTGGAEETQYF. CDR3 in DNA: TGCGCCAGCAGCAGTACAGGGGGCGCAGAGGAGACCCAGTACTTC.

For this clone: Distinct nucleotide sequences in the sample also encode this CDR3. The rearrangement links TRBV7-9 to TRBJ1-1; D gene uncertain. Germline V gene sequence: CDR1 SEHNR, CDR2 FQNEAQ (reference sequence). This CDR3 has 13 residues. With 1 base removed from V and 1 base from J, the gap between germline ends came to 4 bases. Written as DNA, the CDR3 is TGTGCCAGCAGCTTAGAGTCGAACACTGAAGCTTTCTTT. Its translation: CASSLESNTEAFF.

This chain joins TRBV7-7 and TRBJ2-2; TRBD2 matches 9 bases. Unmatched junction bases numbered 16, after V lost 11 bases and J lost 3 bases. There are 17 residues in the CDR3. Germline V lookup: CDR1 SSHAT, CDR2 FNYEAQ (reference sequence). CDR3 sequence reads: CASPGGRASFDTGELFF. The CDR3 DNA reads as TGTGCCTCCCCCGGCGGGAGGGCCTCGTTTGACACCGGGGAGCTGTTTTTT.

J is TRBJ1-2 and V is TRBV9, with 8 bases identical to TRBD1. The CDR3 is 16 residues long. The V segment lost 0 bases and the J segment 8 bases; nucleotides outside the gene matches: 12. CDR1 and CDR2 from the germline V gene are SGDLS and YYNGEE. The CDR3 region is CASSVGPDRGSGGYTF. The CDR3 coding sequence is TGTGCCAGCAGCGTAGGACCTGACAGGGGAAGTGGAGGCTACACCTTC.